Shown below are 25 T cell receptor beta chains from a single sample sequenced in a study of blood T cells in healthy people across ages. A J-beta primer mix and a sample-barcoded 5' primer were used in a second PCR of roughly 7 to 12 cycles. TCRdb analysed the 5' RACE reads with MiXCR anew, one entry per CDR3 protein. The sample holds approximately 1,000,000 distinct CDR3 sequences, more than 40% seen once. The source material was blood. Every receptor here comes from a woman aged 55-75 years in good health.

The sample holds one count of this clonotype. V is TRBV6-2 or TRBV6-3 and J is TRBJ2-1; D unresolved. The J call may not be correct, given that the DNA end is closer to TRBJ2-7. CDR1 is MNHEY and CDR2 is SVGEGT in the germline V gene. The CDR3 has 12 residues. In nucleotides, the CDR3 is TGTGCCAGCAGTCGGGTTTCCAATGAGCAGTACTTC. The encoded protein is CASSRVSNEQYF.

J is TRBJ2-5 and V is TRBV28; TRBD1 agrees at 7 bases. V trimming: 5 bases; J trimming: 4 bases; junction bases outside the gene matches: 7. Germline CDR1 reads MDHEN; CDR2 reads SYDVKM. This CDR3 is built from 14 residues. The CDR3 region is CASSPQGFRETQYF. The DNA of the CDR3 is TGTGCCAGCAGTCCACAGGGGTTCCGAGAGACCCAGTACTTC.

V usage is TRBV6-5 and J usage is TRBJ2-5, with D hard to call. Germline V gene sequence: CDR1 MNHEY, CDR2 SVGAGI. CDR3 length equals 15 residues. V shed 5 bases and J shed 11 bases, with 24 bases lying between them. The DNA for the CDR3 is TGTGCCAGCAGTCAATCGGGTCGCCTACGCAATGAGCAGTACTTC. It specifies CASSQSGRLRNEQYF.

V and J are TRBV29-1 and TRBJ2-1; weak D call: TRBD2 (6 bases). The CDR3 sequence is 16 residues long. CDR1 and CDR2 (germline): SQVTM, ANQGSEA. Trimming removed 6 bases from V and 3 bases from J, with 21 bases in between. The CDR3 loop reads CSVETEGGSHYNEQFF. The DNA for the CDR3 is TGCAGCGTAGAAACGGAGGGTGGCAGTCACTACAATGAGCAGTTCTTC.

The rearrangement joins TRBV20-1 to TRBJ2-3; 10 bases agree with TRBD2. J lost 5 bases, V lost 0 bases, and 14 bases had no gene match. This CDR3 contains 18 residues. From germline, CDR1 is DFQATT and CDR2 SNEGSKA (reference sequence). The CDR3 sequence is CSARDRASGSGVGDTQYF. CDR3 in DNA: TGCAGTGCTAGAGATCGGGCTAGCGGGAGTGGTGTGGGAGATACGCAGTATTTT.

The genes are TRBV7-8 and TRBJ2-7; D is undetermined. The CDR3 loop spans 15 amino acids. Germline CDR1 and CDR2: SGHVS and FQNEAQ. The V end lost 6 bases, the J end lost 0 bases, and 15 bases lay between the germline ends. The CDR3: CASRSPGIISYEQYF. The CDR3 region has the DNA TGTGCCAGCAGGTCACCGGGTATCATCTCCTACGAGCAGTACTTC.

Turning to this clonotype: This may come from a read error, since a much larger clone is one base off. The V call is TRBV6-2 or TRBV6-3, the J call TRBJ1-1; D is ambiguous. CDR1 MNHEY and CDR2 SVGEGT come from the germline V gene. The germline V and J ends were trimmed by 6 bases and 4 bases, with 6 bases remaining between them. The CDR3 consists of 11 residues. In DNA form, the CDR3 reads TGTGCCAGCAGATTAGTCACTGAAGCTTTCTTT. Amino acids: CASRLVTEAFF.

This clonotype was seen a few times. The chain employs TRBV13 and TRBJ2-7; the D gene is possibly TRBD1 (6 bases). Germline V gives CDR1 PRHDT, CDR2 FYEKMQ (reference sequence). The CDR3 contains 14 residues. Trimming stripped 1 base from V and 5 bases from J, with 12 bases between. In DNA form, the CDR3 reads TGTGCCAGCAGCTTAGCGTCCGGACAGCACGAGCAGTACTTC. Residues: CASSLASGQHEQYF. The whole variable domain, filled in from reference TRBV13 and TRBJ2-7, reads AAGVIQSPRHLIKEKRETATLKCYPIPRHDTVYWYQQGPGQDPQFLISFYEKMQSDKGSIPDRFSAQQFSDYHSELNMSSLELGDSALYFCASSLASGQHEQYFGPGTRLTVT.

The CDR3, as DNA: TGTGCCAGCAGCTTTACCCGGGGGAGCGGGAGGAGCACAGATACGCAGTATTTT. The encoded protein is CASSFTRGSGRSTDTQYF. V gene TRBV11-1 combines with J gene TRBJ2-3; 9 bases map to TRBD2. V dropped 3 bases and J dropped 0; count of bases not matched to a gene: 10. CDR3 size: 18 residues. CDR1 is SGHAT, CDR2 FQDESV, per germline (reference sequence).

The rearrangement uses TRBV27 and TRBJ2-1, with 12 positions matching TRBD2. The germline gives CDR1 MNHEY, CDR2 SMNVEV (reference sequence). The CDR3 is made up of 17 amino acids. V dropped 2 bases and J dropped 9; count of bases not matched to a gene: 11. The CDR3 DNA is TGTGCCAGCAGTTTAGATCTAGCGGGAGGGCCGCTGGCTGAGCAGTTCTTC. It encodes CASSLDLAGGPLAEQFF.

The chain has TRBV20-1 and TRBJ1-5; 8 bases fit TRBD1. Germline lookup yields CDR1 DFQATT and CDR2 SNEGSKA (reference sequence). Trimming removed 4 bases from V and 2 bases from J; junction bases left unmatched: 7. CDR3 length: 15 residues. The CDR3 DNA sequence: TGCAGTGCTAAGCTCCAGGGGGCCGGCAATCAGCCCCAGCATTTT. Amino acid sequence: CSAKLQGAGNQPQHF.

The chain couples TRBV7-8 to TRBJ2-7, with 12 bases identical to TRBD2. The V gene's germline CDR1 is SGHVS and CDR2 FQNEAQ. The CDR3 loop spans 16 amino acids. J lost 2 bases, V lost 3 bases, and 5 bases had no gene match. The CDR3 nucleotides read TGTGCCAGCAGCTTTGTCCTAGCGGGGGGGGCCTACGAGCAGTACTTC. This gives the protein CASSFVLAGGAYEQYF.

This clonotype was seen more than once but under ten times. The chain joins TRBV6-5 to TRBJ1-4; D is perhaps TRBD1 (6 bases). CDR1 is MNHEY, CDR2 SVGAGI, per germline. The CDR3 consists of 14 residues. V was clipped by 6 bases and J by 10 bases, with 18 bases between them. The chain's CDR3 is CASRSAGTLRKLFF. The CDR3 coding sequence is TGTGCCAGCAGGTCAGCCGGGACATTACGAAAACTGTTTTTT.

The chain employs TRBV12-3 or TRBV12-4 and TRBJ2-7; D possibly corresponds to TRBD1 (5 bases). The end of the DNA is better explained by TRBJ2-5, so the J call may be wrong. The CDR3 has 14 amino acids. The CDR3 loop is CASSLLAGWETQYF. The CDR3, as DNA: TGTGCCAGCAGTTTATTGGCAGGGTGGGAGACCCAGTACTTC.

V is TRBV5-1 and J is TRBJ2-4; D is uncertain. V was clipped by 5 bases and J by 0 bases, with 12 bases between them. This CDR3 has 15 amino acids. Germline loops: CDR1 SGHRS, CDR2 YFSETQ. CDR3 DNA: TGCGCCAGCAGTGAAGGGAAGTTAGCCAAAAACATTCAGTACTTC. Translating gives CASSEGKLAKNIQYF.

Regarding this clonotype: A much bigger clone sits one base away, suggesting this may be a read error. This CDR3 reads CSASSPNKGSSYEQYF. For the CDR3, the DNA is TGCAGTGCATCCTCACCCAACAAGGGAAGCTCCTACGAGCAGTACTTC. V usage is TRBV20-1 and J usage is TRBJ2-7; no clear D. The V and J ends lost 6 bases and 0 bases respectively, with 21 bases between them. The CDR3 sequence is 16 residues long. Germline CDR1 is DFQATT and CDR2 is SNEGSKA (reference sequence).

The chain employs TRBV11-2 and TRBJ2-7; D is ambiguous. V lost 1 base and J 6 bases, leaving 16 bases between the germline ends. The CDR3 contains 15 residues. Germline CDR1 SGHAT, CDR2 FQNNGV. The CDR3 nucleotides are TGTGCCAGCAGCTTAGGGTCGCTAGTCGTAATCGAGCAGTACTTC. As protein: CASSLGSLVVIEQYF.

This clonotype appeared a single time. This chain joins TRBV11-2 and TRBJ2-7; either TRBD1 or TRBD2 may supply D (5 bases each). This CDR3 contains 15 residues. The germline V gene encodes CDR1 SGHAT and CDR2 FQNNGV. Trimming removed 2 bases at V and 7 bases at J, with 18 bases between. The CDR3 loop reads CASSLTTGTPGEQYF. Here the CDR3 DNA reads TGTGCCAGCAGCTTAACCACCGGGACCCCAGGGGAGCAGTACTTC. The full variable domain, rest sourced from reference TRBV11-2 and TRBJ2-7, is EAGVAQSPRYKIIEKRQSVAFWCNPISGHATLYWYQQILGQGPKLLIQFQNNGVVDDSQLPKDRFSAERLKGVDSTLKIQPAKLEDSAVYLCASSLTTGTPGEQYFGPGTRLTVT.

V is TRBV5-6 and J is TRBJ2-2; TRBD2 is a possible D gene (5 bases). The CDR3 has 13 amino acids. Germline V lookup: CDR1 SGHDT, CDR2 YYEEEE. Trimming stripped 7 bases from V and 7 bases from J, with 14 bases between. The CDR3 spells CASGKGAIGELFF. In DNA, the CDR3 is TGTGCCAGCGGAAAGGGAGCGATCGGGGAGCTGTTTTTT.

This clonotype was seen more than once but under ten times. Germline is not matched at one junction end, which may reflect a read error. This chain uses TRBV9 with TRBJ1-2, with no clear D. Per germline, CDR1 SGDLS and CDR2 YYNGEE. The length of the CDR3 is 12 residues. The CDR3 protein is CAGSGGDYGYTF. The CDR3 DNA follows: TGTGCCGGCAGCGGAGGTGACTATGGCTACACCTTC. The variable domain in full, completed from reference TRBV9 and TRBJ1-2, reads DSGVTQTPKHLITATGQRVTLRCSPRSGDLSVYWYQQSLDQGLQFLIQYYNGEERAKGNILERFSAQQFPDLHSELNLSSLELGDSALYFCAGSGGDYGYTFGSGTRLTVV.

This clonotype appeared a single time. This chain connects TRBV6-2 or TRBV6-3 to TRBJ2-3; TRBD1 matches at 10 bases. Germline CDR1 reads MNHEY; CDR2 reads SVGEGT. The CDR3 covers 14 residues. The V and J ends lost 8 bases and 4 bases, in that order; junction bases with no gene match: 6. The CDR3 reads CASYATGGADTQYF. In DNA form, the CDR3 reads TGTGCCAGCTATGCGACAGGGGGCGCAGATACGCAGTATTTT.

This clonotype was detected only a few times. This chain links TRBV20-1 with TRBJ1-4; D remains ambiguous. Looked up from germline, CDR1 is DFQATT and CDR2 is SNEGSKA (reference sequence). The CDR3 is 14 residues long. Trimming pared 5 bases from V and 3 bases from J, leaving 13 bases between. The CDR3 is CSAAGGFSNEKLFF. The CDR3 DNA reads TGCAGTGCTGCGGGCGGGTTTTCTAATGAAAAACTGTTTTTT.

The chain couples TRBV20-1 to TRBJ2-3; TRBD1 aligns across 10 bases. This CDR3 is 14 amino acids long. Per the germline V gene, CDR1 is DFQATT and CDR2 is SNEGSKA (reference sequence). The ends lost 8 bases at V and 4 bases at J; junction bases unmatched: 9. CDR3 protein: CSKNRDRGPDTQYF. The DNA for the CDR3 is TGCAGTAAAAACCGGGACAGGGGCCCAGATACGCAGTATTTT.

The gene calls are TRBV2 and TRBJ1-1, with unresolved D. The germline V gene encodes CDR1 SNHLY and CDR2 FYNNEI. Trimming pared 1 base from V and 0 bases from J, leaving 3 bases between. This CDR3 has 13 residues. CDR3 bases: TGTGCCAGCAGTGAAGAGGTGAACACTGAAGCTTTCTTT. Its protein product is CASSEEVNTEAFF.

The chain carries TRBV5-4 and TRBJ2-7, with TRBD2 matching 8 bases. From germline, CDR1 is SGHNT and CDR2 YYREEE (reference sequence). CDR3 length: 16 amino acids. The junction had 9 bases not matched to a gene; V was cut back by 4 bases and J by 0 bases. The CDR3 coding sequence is TGTGCCAGCAGCCCTGATCTAGCGGGCAGCTCCTACGAGCAGTACTTC. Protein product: CASSPDLAGSSYEQYF.